This T cell receptor (beta chain) derives from a study of intratumoral heterogeneity in liver cancer. General observations from the study: Overall T cell clonality did not differ significantly between tumor regions in either sequenced patient. Region b showed significantly fewer unique T-cell clonal expansions than region a. RNA-seq estimates of regional tumor-infiltrating lymphocyte burden differences were reportedly confirmed by TCR sequencing.

In germline, CDR1 is SGHTA, CDR2 FQGNSA. Trimming cost V 1 base and J 4 bases, with 7 bases left between them. This CDR3 is built from 13 residues. Multiple geographically separated regions of the hepatocellular carcinoma nodule were sampled separately. Early-stage hepatocellular carcinoma patients were treatment-naïve prior to resection. By share, this clone counts as large (0.1 to 1%). Its target is not known. This table comes from immunoSEQ multiplex PCR, and its TCRdb copy is limited to in-frame clones, with some not included. This table has 4,000 or so clones, about 47% appearing once. The rearrangement uses TRBV7-2 and TRBJ1-1; no clear D. The clonotype comes from a man aged 70 or older with hepatocellular carcinoma. The starting material was tumor tissue, obtained before any cancer treatment. CDR3 in DNA: TGTGCCAGCAGCTTAGGGGTCGGCACTGAAGCTTTCTTT. It translates to CASSLGVGTEAFF.